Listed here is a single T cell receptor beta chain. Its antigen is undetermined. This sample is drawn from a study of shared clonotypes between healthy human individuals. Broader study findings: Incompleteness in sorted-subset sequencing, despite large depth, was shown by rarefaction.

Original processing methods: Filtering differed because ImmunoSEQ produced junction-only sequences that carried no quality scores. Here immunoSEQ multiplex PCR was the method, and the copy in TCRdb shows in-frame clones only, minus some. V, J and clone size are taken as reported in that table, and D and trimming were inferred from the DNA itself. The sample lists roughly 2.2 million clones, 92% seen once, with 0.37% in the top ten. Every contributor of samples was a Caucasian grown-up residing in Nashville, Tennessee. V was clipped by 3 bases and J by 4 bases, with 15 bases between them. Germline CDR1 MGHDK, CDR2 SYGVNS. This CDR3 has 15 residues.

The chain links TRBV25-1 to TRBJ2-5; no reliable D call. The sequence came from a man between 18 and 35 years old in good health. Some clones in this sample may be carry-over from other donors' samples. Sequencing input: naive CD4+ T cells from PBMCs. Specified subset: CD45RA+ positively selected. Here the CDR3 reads CASSDPRGPGETQYF. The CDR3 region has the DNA TGTGCCAGCAGTGACCCACGTGGGCCGGGAGAGACCCAGTACTTC.